This TCR beta chain was identified in a study of early T cells in non-severe SARS-CoV-2 infection. Germline V gene sequence: CDR1 MNHEY, CDR2 SVGEGT. The CDR3 consists of 12 residues. V shed 11 bases, J shed 5 bases, and the junction held 8 bases outside the gene matches. This clonotype has at least ten counts. TCRdb itself ran the 5' RACE reads through MiXCR, one entry per CDR3 protein. The sample contains some 66,000 distinct CDR3 sequences, roughly 9.1% of which appear only once. This TCR was recovered from an adult who was a healthcare worker with PCR-confirmed SARS-CoV-2 infection or an uninfected control (not recorded which). The gene calls are TRBV6-2 or TRBV6-3 and TRBJ1-1; 7 positions agree with TRBD1. Sequences were obtained from whole blood. CDR3 nucleotide sequence: TGTGCCTGGAGCCCACAGGGGACTGAAGCTTTCTTT. The encoded protein is CAWSPQGTEAFF.